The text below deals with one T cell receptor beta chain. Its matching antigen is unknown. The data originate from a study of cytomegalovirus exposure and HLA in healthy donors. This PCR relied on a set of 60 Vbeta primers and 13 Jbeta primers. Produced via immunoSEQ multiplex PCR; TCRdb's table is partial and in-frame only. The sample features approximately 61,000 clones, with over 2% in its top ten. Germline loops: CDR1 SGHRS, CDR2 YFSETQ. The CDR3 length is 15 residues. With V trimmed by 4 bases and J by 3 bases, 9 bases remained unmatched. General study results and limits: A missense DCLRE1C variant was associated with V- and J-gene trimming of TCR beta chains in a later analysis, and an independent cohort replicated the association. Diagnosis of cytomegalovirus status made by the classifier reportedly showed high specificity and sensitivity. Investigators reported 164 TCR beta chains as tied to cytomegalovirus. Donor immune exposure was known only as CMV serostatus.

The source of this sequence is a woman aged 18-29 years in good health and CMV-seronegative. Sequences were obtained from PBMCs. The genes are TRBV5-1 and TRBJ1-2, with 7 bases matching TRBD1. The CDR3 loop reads CASSEGQPDYYGYTF. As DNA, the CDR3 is TGCGCCAGCAGCGAGGGACAGCCGGATTACTATGGCTACACCTTC.